This T cell receptor beta chain was identified during a study of blood T cell repertoires in COVID-19. This clone was recorded a few times. Libraries were prepared by immunoSEQ multiplex PCR; TCRdb keeps only in-frame clonotypes and omits some of them. The table lists some 74,000 clones, about 80% of them singletons. The origin of this receptor is a man older than 75 with acute or convalescent COVID-19. The sequenced material came from peripheral blood.

Here the CDR3 DNA reads TGTGCCAGTAGTATGCCAGGCGTTATCAGCTCCTACAATGAGCAGTTCTTC. Encoded protein: CASSMPGVISSYNEQFF. The V call is TRBV19, the J call TRBJ2-1; D not resolved. Trimming cost V 3 bases and J 0 bases, with 15 bases left between them. Germline lookup yields CDR1 LNHDA and CDR2 SQIVND (reference sequence). The CDR3 runs to 17 residues.